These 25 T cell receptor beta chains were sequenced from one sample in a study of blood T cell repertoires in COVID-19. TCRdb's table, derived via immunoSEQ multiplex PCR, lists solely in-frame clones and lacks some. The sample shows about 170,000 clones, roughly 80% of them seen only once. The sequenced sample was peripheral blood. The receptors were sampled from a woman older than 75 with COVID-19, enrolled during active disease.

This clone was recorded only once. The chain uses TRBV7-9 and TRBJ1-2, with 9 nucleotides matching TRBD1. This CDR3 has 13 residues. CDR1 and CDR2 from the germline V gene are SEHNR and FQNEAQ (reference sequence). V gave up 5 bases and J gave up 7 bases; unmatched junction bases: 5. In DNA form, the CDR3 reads TGTGCCAGCAGCCTACAGGGGGCGGGTGGCTACACCTTC. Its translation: CASSLQGAGGYTF.

This CDR3 reads CASSWGQGKAGELFF. The CDR3, as DNA: TGCGCCAGCAGCTGGGGACAGGGGAAGGCCGGGGAGCTGTTTTTT. The V gene is TRBV5-1, the J gene TRBJ2-2, with 10 bases aligning to TRBD1. The CDR3 extends over 15 amino acids. J was trimmed by 6 bases and V by 3 bases; bases with no gene match: 5. Germline CDR1 reads SGHRS; CDR2 reads YFSETQ. The variable domain in full, completed from reference TRBV5-1 and TRBJ2-2, reads KAGVTQTPRYLIKTRGQQVTLSCSPISGHRSVSWYQQTPGQGLQFLFEYFSETQRNKGNFPGRFSGRQFSNSRSEMNVSTLELGDSALYLCASSWGQGKAGELFFGEGSRLTVL.

CDR3 coding DNA: TGTGCCAGCCGCACTATTATACGGGGTGCTATTCCCAACAATGAGCAGTTCTTC. Protein: CASRTIIRGAIPNNEQFF. The chain carries TRBV11-2 and TRBJ2-1, with D perhaps matching TRBD2 (5 bases). V dropped 8 bases and J dropped 5 bases, with 28 bases sitting between them. This CDR3 region has 18 residues. Germline CDR1 reads SGHAT; CDR2 reads FQNNGV.

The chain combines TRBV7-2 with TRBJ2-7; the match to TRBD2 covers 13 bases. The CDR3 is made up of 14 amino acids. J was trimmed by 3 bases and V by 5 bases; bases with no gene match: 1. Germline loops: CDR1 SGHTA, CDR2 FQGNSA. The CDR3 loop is CASSRTSGSYEQYF. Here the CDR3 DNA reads TGTGCCAGCAGCAGGACTAGCGGGAGCTACGAGCAGTACTTC.

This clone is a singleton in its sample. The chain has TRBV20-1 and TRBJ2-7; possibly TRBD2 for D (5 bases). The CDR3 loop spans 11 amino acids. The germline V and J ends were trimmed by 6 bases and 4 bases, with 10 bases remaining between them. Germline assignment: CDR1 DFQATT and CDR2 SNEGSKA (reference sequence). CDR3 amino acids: CSAPGDYEQYF. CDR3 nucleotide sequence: TGCAGTGCCCCCGGGGATTACGAGCAGTACTTC.

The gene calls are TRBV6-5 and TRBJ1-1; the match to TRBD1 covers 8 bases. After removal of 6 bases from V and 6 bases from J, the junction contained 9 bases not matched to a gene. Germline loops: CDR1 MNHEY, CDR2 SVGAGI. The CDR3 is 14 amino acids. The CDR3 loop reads CASSRDRGGSEAFF. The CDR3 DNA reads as TGTGCCAGCAGCCGAGACAGGGGAGGTTCTGAAGCTTTCTTT.

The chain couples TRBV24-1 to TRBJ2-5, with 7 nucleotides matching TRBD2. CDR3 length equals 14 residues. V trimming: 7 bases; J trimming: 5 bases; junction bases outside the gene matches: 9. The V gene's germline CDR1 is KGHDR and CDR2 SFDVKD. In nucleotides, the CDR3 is TGTGCCACCAGGGGGGAAGGGAGGGTCGAGACCCAGTACTTC. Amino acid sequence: CATRGEGRVETQYF.

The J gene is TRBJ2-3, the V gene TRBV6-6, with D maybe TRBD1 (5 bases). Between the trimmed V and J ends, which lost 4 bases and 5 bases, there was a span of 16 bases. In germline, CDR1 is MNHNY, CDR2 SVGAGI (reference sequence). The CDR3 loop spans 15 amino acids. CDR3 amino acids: CASSLVGLRGDTQYF. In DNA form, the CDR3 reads TGTGCCAGCAGTTTGGTGGGGCTGAGAGGAGATACGCAGTATTTT.

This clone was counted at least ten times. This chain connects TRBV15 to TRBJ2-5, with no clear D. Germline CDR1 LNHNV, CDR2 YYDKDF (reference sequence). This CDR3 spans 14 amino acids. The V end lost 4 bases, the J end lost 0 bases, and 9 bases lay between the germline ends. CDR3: CATSTIEYQETQYF. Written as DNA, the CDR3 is TGTGCCACCAGCACTATAGAGTACCAAGAGACCCAGTACTTC.

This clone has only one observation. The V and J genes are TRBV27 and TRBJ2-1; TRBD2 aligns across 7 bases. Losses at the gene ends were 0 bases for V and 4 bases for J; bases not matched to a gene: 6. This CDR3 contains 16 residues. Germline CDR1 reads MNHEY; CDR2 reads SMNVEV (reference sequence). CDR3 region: CASSLSLAVLYNEQFF. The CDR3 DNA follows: TGTGCCAGCAGTTTATCGCTAGCGGTCCTTTACAATGAGCAGTTCTTC.

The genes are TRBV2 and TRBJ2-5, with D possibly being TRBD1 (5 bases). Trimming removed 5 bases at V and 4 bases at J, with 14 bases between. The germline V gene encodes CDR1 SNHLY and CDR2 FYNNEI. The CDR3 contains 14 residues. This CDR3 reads CASSLQRQLETQYF. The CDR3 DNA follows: TGTGCCAGCAGTCTACAGCGACAGCTAGAGACCCAGTACTTC.

The CDR3 reads CASSEDRGRYSNQPQHF. CDR3 in DNA: TGTGCCAGCAGCGAGGACAGGGGGCGTTATAGCAATCAGCCCCAGCATTTT. The V and J genes are TRBV28 and TRBJ1-5, with 11 bases fitting TRBD1. The germline V gene has CDR1 MDHEN and CDR2 SYDVKM. The CDR3 covers 17 residues. Trimming removed 6 bases from V and 0 bases from J; junction bases left unmatched: 7.

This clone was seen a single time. CDR3 bases: TGTGCCAGCAGCCAAACAAAGAACACTGAAGCTTTCTTT. Translating gives CASSQTKNTEAFF. The chain carries TRBV3-1 (or the pseudogene TRBV3-2) and TRBJ1-1, with D hard to call. Per the germline V gene, CDR1 is LGHDT and CDR2 is YNNKEL (reference sequence). Between the trimmed V and J ends, which lost 2 bases and 1 base, there was a span of 5 bases. This CDR3 has 13 amino acids.

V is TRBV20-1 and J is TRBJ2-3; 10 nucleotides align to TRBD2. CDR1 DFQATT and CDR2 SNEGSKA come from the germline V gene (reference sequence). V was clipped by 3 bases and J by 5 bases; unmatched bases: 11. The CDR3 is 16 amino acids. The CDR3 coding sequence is TGCAGTGCTAGTTCCCTAGCGGGAGTAGTCTTAGATACGCAGTATTTT. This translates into CSASSLAGVVLDTQYF.

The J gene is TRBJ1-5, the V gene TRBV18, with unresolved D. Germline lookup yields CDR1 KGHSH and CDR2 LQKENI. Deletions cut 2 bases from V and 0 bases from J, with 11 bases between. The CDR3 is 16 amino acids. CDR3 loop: CASSPGQSYSNQPQHF. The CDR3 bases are TGTGCCAGCTCACCAGGTCAAAGCTATAGCAATCAGCCCCAGCATTTT.

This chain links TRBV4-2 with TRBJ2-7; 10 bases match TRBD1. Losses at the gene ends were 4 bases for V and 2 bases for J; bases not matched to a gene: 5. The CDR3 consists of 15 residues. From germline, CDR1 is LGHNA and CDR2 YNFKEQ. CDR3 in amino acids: CASSPDRGRTYEQYF. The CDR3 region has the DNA TGTGCCAGCAGCCCCGACAGGGGGCGTACCTACGAGCAGTACTTC.

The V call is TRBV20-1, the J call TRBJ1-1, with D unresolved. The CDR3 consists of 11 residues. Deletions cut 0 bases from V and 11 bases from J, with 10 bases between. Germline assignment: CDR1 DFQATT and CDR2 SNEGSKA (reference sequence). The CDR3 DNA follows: TGCAGTGCTAGAGATCGGGGTGCCGCTTTCTTT. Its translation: CSARDRGAAFF.

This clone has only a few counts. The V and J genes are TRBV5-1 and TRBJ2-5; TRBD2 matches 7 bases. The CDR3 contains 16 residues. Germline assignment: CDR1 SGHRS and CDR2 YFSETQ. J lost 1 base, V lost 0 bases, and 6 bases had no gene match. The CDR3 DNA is TGCGCCAGCAGCTTGGGGGCCTCTAGCGGCCAAGAGACCCAGTACTTC. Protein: CASSLGASSGQETQYF.

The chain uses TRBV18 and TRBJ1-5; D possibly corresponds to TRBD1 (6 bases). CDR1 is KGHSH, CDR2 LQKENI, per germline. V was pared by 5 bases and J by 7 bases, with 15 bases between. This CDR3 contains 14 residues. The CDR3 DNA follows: TGTGCCAGCTCAGAGGGGGATCTTGGACAGCCCCAGCATTTT. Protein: CASSEGDLGQPQHF.

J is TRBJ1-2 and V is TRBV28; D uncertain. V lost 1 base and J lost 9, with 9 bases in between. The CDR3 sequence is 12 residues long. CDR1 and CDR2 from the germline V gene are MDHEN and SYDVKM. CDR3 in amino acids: CASSLSGFSYTF. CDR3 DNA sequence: TGTGCCAGCAGTTTATCGGGGTTTAGCTACACCTTC.

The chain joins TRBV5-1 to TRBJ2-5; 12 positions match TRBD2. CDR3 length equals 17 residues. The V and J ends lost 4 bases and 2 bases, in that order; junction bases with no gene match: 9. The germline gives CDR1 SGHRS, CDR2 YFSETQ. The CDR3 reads CASSPGLAGNQQETQYF. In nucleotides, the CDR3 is TGCGCCAGCAGCCCCGGACTAGCGGGGAACCAACAAGAGACCCAGTACTTC.

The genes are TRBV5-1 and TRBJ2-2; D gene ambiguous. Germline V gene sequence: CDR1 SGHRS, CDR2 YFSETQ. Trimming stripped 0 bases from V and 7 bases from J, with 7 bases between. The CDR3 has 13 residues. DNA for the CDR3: TGCGCCAGCAGCTTGGGACGAGGCGGGGAGCTGTTTTTT. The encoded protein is CASSLGRGGELFF.

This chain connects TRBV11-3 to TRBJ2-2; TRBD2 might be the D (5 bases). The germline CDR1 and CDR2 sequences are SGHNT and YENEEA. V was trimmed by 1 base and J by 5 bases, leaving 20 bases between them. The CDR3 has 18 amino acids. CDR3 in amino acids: CASSLGLRFGKRTGELFF. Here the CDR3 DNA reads TGTGCCAGCAGCTTAGGGTTAAGGTTCGGAAAGCGGACCGGGGAGCTGTTTTTT.

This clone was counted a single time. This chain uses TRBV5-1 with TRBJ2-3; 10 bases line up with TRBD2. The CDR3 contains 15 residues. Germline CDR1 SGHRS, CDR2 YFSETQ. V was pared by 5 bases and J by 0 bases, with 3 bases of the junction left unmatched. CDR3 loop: CASRPTSGSTDTQYF. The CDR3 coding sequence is TGCGCCAGCAGGCCGACTAGCGGGAGCACAGATACGCAGTATTTT.

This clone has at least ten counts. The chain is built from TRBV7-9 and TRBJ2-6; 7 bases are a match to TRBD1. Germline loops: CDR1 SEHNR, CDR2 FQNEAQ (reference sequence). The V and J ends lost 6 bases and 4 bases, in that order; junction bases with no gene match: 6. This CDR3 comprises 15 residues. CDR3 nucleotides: TGTGCCAGCAGGGTACAGGGGAACGGGGCCAACGTCCTGACTTTC. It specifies CASRVQGNGANVLTF.